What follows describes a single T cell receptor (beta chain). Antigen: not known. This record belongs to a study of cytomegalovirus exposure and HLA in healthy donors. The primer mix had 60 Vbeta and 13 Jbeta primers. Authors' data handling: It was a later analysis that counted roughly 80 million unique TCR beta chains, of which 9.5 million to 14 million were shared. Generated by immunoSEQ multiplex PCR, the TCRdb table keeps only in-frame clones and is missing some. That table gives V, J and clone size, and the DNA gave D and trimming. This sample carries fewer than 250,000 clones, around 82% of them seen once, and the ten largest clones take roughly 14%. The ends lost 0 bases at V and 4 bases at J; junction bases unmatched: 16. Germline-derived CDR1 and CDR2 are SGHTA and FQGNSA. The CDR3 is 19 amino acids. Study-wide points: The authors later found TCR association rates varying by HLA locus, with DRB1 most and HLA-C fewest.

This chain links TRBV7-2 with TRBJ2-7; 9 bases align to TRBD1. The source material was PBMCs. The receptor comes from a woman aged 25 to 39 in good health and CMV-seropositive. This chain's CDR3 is CASSLAQGGGQGNPYEQYF. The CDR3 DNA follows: TGTGCCAGCAGCTTAGCGCAGGGGGGTGGACAGGGGAATCCTTACGAGCAGTACTTC.